Sequencing of this T cell receptor beta chain was carried out in a study of control samples from healthy donors and cancer patients. V lost 1 base and J lost 6, with 10 bases in between. The CDR3 is 13 residues long. The germline gives CDR1 GTSNPN, CDR2 SVGIG (reference sequence). Assay used: immunoSEQ multiplex PCR; TCRdb lists only in-frame clones, some missing. The sample carries roughly 130,000 clones, about 92% recorded once. The V gene is TRBV30, the J gene TRBJ1-5, with D uncertain. Sequencing was carried out using PBMCs. The TCR was taken from a man aged 45-65 years with head and neck cancer. The CDR3 nucleotides are TGTGCCTGGAGTGGAAACGCAGGTCAGCCCCAGCATTTT. This translates into CAWSGNAGQPQHF.